The T cell receptor (beta chain) under discussion was sequenced for a study of OX40 agonist ivuxolimab in advanced cancers. Regarding the research as a whole: Ivuxolimab, which targeted the costimulatory receptor OX40 (CD134), was an agonistic, fully human IgG2 monoclonal antibody. Intravenous ivuxolimab was administered to patients every 2 weeks at six dose levels: 0.01, 0.1, 0.3, 1.5, 3 and 10 mg/kg. Of the roughly 50 dose-escalation patients, hepatocellular carcinoma was present in 19, melanoma in some 15, renal cell carcinoma in 9 and head and neck cancer in 9. In the dose-escalation cohort, roughly four fifths of patients were male, and the mean age was roughly 60 years, with a range of roughly 20 to 80. Patients were allowed to have had prior anti-PD-1, anti-PD-L1 or anti-CTLA-4 therapy, and 40% to 45% of the dose-escalation patients had been treated with checkpoint inhibitors. Three dose-escalation patients achieved partial responses, one with hepatocellular carcinoma and two with cutaneous melanoma. The purpose of peripheral TCRbeta sequencing was to test whether ivuxolimab changed TCR sequence diversity and led to clonal T-cell expansion. The paper reports the monotherapy dose-escalation portion (N of about 51 patients) of the phase I ivuxolimab trial. The study at large found these results: At doses of 0.1 to 3.0 mg/kg, clonal expansion of both CD4+ and CD8+ T cells in blood was seen between baseline and week 6. Which antigens the clonally expanded peripheral T cells were specific for was not determined. Low levels of normalized T-cell clonal expansion were also shown by some nonresponding patients. After ivuxolimab, more expanded clones were found on average in CD8+ T cells than in CD4+ T cells. In the 0.1-3.0 mg/kg groups, partial responders had among the lowest normalized peripheral clonal expansion, particularly in CD8+ T cells.

Concerning this clone: Its antigen is not yet known. Per-base qualities were not stored, and no clone one base away is much larger.

The trial excluded patients who had a history of autoimmune disease or who were on systemic immunosuppression. In every dose cohort, peripheral blood was drawn for TCR sequencing at baseline, cycle 4 day 1, and cycle 7 day 1. Samples were obtained from an open-label, multicenter, first-in-human phase I dose-escalation trial of ivuxolimab. Adults with locally advanced or metastatic melanoma, renal cell, hepatocellular, or head and neck squamous cell carcinoma were enrolled in the trial. Before TCR sequencing, CD4+ T cells and CD8+ T cells from peripheral blood were sorted into separate populations. For CDR1 and CDR2, the germline V gene (reference sequence) lists MNHEY and SMNVEV. V lost 8 bases and J lost 0 bases, and the count of bases not matched to a germline gene is 6. Including the terminal cysteine and phenylalanine, the CDR3 comprises 15 residues. The kept DNA is CDR3 alone, 45 bases in frame from the first base.

Genomic DNA was extracted from sorted cells for sequencing of the TCRbeta CDR3 region. The immunoSEQ Assay was used to sequence the TCRbeta CDR3 regions. In its TCRdb copy, this immuneACCESS table keeps in-frame sequences only and misses some clones. Where compared with another copy, unresolved V genes explain less than half of these, and the others have no known cause. For this sample the table gives roughly 67,000 clones, of which around 93% were detected only once. The ten largest clones capture roughly 12% of the sample. Recombination joined TRBV27 with TRBJ2-1; TRBD2 fits 8 bases in the junction. The starting material was CD4+ or CD8+ T cells sorted from blood, obtained in a trial of the OX40 agonist ivuxolimab. This receptor was obtained from an adult with an advanced solid tumor such as melanoma, head and neck, liver or kidney cancer. The CDR3 region has the sequence CASRFGTSSYNEQFF. The sequenced DNA is TGTGCCAGCCGATTCGGGACTAGCTCCTACAATGAGCAGTTCTTC.